This is a list of T cell receptor beta chains from one sample in a study of shared clonotypes between healthy human individuals. Measured with immunoSEQ multiplex PCR; TCRdb has only the in-frame clones, and not every one. The sample consists of some 200,000 clones, 66% of them appearing once. Source material: memory CD4+ T cells sorted from blood. These TCRs come from a man under 40 in good health. Both conserved end residues are part of each CDR3. D genes are given only for firm matches. The listing skips clone size in some rows; elsewhere it reads once, few, many or a size class.

- | - | TRBJ2-3 | TRBV18 | CASSQDTQYF | TGTGCCAGCTCACAAGATACGCAGTATTTT
many | - | TRBJ2-1 | TRBV5-1 | CASSAAATYNEQFF | TGCGCCAGCAGCGCCGCGGCTACCTACAATGAGCAGTTCTTC
- | TRBD1 | TRBJ1-1 | TRBV5-8 | CASRLPPGQGRTEAFF | TGTGCCAGCAGACTACCTCCAGGACAGGGGCGGACTGAAGCTTTCTTT
- | - | TRBJ2-7 | TRBV27 | CASSFGGVGTELPYEQYF | TGTGCCAGCAGTTTTGGGGGGGTCGGGACAGAACTTCCCTACGAGCAGTACTTC
- | - | TRBJ2-2 | TRBV5-1 | CASSLDTETGELFF | TGCGCCAGCAGCTTGGACACAGAGACCGGGGAGCTGTTTTTT
- | - | TRBJ2-2 | TRBV11-3 | CASSSRGQSSNTGELFF | TGTGCCAGCAGCTCTCGAGGACAGAGTTCGAACACCGGGGAGCTGTTTTTT
few | - | TRBJ2-2 | TRBV5-1 | CASSLIGGANTGELFF | TGCGCCAGCAGCTTGATCGGGGGAGCGAACACCGGGGAGCTGTTTTTT
- | TRBD2 | TRBJ2-3 | TRBV11-2 | CASSLDASGTSTDTQYF | TGTGCCAGCAGCTTAGATGCTAGCGGGACTAGCACAGATACGCAGTATTTT
- | - | TRBJ1-1 | TRBV5-1 | CASSSLQPNTEAFF | TGCGCCAGCAGCTCCCTACAGCCGAACACTGAAGCTTTCTTT
once | - | TRBJ1-2 | TRBV19 | CASSIGDLNYGYTF | TGTGCCAGTAGTATAGGGGACTTGAACTATGGCTACACCTTC
- | - | TRBJ1-5 | TRBV6-4 | CASSRMWGYSNQPQHF | TGTGCCAGCAGTCGGATGTGGGGTTATAGCAATCAGCCCCAGCATTTT
- | - | TRBJ1-2 | TRBV5-4 | CASSSPSIGDGYTF | TGTGCCAGCAGCTCCCCGTCGATAGGGGACGGCTACACCTTC
once | TRBD2 | TRBJ2-1 | TRBV29-1 | CSVEPGTSGSYNEQFF | TGCAGCGTTGAACCTGGGACTAGCGGCTCCTACAATGAGCAGTTCTTC
- | - | TRBJ2-3 | TRBV7-2 | CASSSVSWDTDTQYF | TGTGCCAGCAGCTCCGTTAGCTGGGATACAGATACGCAGTATTTT
- | - | TRBJ2-5 | TRBV25-1 | CASSEVGWKETQYF | TGTGCCAGCAGCGAAGTGGGTTGGAAAGAGACCCAGTACTTC
- | - | TRBJ1-4 | TRBV11-2 | CASSLGVPPNEKLFF | TGTGCCAGCAGCTTAGGGGTACCCCCAAATGAAAAACTGTTTTTT
once | TRBD2 | TRBJ2-3 | TRBV4-1 | CASSQMAGASTDTQYF | TGCGCCAGCAGCCAAATGGCGGGAGCGAGCACAGATACGCAGTATTTT